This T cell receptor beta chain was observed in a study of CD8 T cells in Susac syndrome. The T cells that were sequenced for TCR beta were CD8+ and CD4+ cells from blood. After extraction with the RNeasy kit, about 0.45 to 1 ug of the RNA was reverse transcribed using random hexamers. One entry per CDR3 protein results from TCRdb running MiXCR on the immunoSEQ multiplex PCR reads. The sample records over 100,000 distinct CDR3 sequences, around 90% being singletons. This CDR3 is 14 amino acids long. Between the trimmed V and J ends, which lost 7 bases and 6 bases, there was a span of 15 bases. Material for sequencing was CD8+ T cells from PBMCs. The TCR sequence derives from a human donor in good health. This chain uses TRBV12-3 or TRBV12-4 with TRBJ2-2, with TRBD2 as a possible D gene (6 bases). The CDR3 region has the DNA TGTGCCAGCACCCCGGGGGTTAGAGCCGGGGAGCTGTTTTTT. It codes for CASTPGVRAGELFF.